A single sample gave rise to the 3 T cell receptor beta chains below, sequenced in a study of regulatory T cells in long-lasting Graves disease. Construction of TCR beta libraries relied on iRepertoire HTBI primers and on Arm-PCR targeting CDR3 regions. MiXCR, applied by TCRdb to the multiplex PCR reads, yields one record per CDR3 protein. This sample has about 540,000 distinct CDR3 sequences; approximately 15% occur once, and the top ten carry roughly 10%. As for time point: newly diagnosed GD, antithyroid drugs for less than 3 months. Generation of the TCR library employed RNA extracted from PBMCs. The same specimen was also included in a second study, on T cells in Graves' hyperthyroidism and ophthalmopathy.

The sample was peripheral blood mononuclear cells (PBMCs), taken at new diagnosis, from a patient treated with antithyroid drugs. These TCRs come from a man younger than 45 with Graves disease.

CDR3 in DNA: TGTGCCAGTAGCCGGACTAGCGGGAACGCAGATACGCAGTATTTT. Translated: CASSRTSGNADTQYF. V is TRBV19 and J is TRBJ2-3, with 12 bases lining up with TRBD2. After removal of 6 bases from V and 4 bases from J, the junction contained 5 bases not matched to a gene. Germline-derived CDR1 and CDR2 are LNHDA and SQIVND (reference sequence). This CDR3 spans 15 amino acids.

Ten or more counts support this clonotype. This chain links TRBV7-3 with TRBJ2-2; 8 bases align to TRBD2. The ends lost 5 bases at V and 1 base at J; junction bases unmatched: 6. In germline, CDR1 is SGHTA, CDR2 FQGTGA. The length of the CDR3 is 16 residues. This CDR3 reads CASSRAGGQNTGELFF. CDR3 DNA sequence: TGTGCCAGCAGCCGGGCGGGAGGCCAGAACACCGGGGAGCTGTTTTTT.

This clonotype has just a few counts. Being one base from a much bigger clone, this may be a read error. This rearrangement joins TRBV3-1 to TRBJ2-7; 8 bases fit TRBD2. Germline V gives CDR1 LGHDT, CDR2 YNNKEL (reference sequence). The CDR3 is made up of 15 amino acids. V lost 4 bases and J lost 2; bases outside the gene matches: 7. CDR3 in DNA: TGTGCCAGCAGCCTTAGCGGGGAGAGCCCCTACGAGCAGTACTTC. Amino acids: CASSLSGESPYEQYF.